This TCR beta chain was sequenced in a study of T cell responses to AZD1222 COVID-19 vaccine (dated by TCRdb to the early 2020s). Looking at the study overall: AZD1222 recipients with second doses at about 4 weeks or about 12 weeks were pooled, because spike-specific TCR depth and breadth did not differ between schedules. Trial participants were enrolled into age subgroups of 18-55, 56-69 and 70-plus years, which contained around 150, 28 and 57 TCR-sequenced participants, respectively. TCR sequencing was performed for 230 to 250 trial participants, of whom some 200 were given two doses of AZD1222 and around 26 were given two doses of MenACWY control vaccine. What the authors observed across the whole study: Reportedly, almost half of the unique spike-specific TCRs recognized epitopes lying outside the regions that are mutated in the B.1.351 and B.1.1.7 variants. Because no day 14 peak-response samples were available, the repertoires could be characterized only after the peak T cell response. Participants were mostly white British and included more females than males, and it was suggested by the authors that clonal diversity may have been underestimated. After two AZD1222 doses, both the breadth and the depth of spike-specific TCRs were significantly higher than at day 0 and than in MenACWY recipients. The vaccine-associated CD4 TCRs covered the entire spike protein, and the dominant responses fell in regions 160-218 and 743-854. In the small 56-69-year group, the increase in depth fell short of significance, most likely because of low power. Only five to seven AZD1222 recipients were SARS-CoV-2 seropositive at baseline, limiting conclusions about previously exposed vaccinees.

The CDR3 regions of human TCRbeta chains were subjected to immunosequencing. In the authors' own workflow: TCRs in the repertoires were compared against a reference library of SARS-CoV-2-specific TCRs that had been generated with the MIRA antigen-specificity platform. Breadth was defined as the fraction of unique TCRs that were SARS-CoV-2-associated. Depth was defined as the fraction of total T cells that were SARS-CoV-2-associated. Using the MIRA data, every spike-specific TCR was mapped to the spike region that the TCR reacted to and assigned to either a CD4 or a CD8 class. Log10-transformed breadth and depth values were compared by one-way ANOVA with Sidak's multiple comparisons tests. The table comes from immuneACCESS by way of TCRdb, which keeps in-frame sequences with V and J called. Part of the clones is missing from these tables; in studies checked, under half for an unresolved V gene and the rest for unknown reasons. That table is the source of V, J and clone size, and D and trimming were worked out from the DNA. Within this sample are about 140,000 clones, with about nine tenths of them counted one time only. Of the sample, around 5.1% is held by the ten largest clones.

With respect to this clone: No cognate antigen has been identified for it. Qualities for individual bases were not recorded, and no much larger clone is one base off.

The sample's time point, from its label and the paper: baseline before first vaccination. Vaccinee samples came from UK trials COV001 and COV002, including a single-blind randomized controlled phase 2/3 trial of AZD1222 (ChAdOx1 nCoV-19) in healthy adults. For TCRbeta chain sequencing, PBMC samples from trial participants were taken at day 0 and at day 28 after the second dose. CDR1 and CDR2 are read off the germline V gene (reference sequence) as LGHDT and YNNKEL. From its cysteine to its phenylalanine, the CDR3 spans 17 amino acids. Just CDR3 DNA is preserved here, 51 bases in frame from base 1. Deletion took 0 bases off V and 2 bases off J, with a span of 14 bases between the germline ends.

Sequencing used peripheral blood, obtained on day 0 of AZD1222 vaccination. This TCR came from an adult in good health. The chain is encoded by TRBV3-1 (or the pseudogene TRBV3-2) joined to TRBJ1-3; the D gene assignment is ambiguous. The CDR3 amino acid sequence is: CASSQDIFRPTGNTIYF. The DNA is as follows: TGTGCCAGCAGCCAAGATATTTTTCGGCCGACTGGAAACACCATATATTTT.